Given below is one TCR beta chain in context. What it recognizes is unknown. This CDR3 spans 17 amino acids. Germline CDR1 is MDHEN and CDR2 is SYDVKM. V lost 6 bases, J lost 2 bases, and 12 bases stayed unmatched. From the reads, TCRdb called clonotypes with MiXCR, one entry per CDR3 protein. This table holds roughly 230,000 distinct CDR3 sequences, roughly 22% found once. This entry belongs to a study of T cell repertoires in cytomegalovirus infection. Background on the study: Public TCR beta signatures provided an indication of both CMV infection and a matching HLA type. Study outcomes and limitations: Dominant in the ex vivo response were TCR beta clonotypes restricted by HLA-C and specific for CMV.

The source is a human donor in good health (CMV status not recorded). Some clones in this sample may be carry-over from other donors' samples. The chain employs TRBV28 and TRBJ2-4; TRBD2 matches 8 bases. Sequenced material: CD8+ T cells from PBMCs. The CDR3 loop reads CASRTQAGDSSKNIQYF. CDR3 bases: TGTGCCAGCAGAACCCAAGCGGGGGACTCTTCCAAAAACATTCAGTACTTC. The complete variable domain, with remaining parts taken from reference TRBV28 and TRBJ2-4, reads DVKVTQSSRYLVKRTGEKVFLECVQDMDHENMFWYRQDPGLGLRLIYFSYDVKMKEKGDIPEGYSVSREKKERFSLILESASTNQTSMYLCASRTQAGDSSKNIQYFGAGTRLSVL.